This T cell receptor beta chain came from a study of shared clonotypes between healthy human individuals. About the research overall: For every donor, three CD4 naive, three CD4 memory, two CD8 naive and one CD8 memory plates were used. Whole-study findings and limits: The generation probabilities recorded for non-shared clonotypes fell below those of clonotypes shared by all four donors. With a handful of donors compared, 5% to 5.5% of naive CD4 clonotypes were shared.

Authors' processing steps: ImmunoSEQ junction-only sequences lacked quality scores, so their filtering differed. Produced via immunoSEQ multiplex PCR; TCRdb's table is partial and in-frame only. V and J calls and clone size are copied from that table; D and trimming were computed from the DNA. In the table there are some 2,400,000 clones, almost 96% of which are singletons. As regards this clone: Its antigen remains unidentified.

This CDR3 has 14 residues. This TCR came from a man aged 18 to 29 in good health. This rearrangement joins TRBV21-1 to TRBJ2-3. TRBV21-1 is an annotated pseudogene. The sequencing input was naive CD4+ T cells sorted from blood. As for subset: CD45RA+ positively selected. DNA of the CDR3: TGTGCCAGCAGCAAAGGGGGACCCAGAGATACGCAGTATTTT. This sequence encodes CASSKGGPRDTQYF.